The next 9 T cell receptor beta chains were all read from a single sample in a study of human T cells and chemical hapten exposure. Individual cDNA molecules in this library carried unique molecular identifiers. TCRdb reprocessed the reads via MiXCR and lists one record per CDR3 protein. This sample has roughly 120,000 distinct CDR3 sequences; approximately 9.3% occur once, and the top ten carry more than 1.3%. Total RNA came from unfractionated whole blood. Input material: whole blood. The receptors derive from a human donor in good health. Some clones in this sample may be carry-over from other donors' samples.

This clonotype turned up a few times. The rearrangement uses TRBV9 and TRBJ1-3; no definite D call. The CDR3 is 15 amino acids. CDR1 and CDR2 from the germline V gene are SGDLS and YYNGEE. V gave up 0 bases and J gave up 0 bases, with 7 bases separating them. This CDR3 reads CASSVGRSSGNTIYF. DNA of the CDR3: TGTGCCAGCAGCGTAGGGCGGTCCTCTGGAAACACCATATATTTT.

The chain employs TRBV7-9 and TRBJ1-1; 7 bases map to TRBD1. Germline V gene lookup returns CDR1 SEHNR and CDR2 FQNEAQ (reference sequence). Trimming at V came to 5 bases and at J to 3 bases, leaving 6 bases not matched to a gene. CDR3 length: 14 residues. The CDR3 DNA reads TGTGCCAGCAGCCTAAGGGACAGCCACACTGAAGCTTTCTTT. Amino acid sequence: CASSLRDSHTEAFF. Using reference TRBV7-9 and TRBJ1-1 for the parts outside the CDR3, the full variable domain is DTGVSQNPRHKITKRGQNVTFRCDPISEHNRLYWYRQTLGQGPEFLTYFQNEAQLEKSRLLSDRFSAERPKGSFSTLEIQRTEQGDSAMYLCASSLRDSHTEAFFGQGTRLTVV.

This clonotype has ten or more counts. This chain links TRBV29-1 with TRBJ2-5, with a possible D match to TRBD1 (5 bases). There are 13 residues in the CDR3. In germline, CDR1 is SQVTM, CDR2 ANQGSEA. Trimming took off 3 bases at V and 4 bases at J, with 12 bases between the two ends. The chain's CDR3 is CSVDGQGRETQYF. The CDR3 DNA reads TGCAGCGTTGATGGCCAGGGTAGAGAGACCCAGTACTTC.

This clonotype was seen ten or more times. DNA for the CDR3: TGTGCCAGTAGTTTTGGGGATACCTACGAGCAGTACTTC. Its translation: CASSFGDTYEQYF. The V call is TRBV19, the J call TRBJ2-7; no clear D gene. V lost 5 bases and J lost 2, with 10 bases in between. Germline V gene lookup returns CDR1 LNHDA and CDR2 SQIVND (reference sequence). There are 13 residues in the CDR3.

This clonotype showed up just a few times. V is TRBV7-2 and J is TRBJ2-5; D is tentatively TRBD1 or TRBD2 (5 bases each). In germline, CDR1 is SGHTA, CDR2 FQGNSA. CDR3 length: 15 residues. Trimming stripped 8 bases from V and 2 bases from J, with 18 bases between. In DNA, the CDR3 is TGTGCCAGCGGCAAGCCGCAGGGACCTCAAGAGACCCAGTACTTC. As protein: CASGKPQGPQETQYF.

The chain has TRBV12-5 and TRBJ1-1; D is ambiguous. Germline CDR1 reads LGHNT; CDR2 reads FRNRAP. The CDR3 is made up of 13 amino acids. V lost 0 bases to trimming and J lost 1 base, with 3 bases between them. CDR3 sequence (DNA): TGTGCTAGTGGTTTGGTAGGGAACACTGAAGCTTTCTTT. It specifies CASGLVGNTEAFF. The entire variable domain, with the rest obtained from reference TRBV12-5 and TRBJ1-1, is as follows: DARVTQTPRHKVTEMGQEVTMRCQPILGHNTVFWYRQTMMQGLELLAYFRNRAPLDDSGMPKDRFSAEMPDATLATLKIQPSEPRDSAVYFCASGLVGNTEAFFGQGTRLTVV.

This chain connects TRBV5-4 to TRBJ2-2; D call uncertain. Trimming took off 0 bases at V and 0 bases at J, with 3 bases between the two ends. This CDR3 contains 14 residues. CDR1 is SGHNT and CDR2 is YYREEE in the germline V gene (reference sequence). Written as DNA, the CDR3 is TGTGCCAGCAGCTTGGATCCGAACACCGGGGAGCTGTTTTTT. The encoded protein is CASSLDPNTGELFF.

This clonotype was counted ten times or more. The chain uses TRBV7-8 and TRBJ2-5, with no clear D. Germline V gives CDR1 SGHVS, CDR2 FQNEAQ. The V and J ends lost 4 bases and 1 base respectively, with 10 bases between them. This CDR3 is 14 amino acids long. For the CDR3, the DNA is TGTGCCAGCAGCTCCTACGGCGGCCAAGAGACCCAGTACTTC. This codes for CASSSYGGQETQYF.

This chain links TRBV20-1 with TRBJ2-7, with TRBD1 matching over 8 bases. This CDR3 has 15 residues. CDR1 is DFQATT, CDR2 SNEGSKA, per germline (reference sequence). With V trimmed by 0 bases and J by 5 bases, 9 bases remained unmatched. CDR3 DNA: TGCAGTGCTAGAGATACTGGCAGGGGGCCCCACGAGCAGTACTTC. Translated: CSARDTGRGPHEQYF.